The 6 T cell receptor beta chains presented below share a single source sample, sequenced in a study of T cell clusters in autoimmune cytopenias. TRB was amplified by touch-down multiplex PCR, primer pools A and B combined. TCRdb reprocessed the multiplex PCR reads, with one entry per CDR3 protein and no DNA. This sample's table has some 8,000 distinct CDR3 sequences. Approximately 36,000 genome equivalents of blood DNA were amplified for TRB. The source material was peripheral blood. The source is a human donor with an autoimmune cytopenia or autoimmune hepatitis (not recorded which).

The chain joins TRBV24-1 to TRBJ2-3; TCRdb picks TRBD2, but there is no DNA to check that call. CDR1 KGHDR and CDR2 SFDVKD come from the germline V gene. CDR3 length equals 17 residues. CDR3 region: CATSGGTSGISTDTQYF.

V gene TRBV30 combines with J gene TRBJ2-3. Germline V gene lookup returns CDR1 GTSNPN and CDR2 SVGIG (reference sequence). The CDR3 is made up of 16 amino acids. The CDR3 spells CAWSPMEEGWPDTQYF.

The gene calls are TRBV13 and TRBJ2-1; TCRdb lists TRBD2, though no DNA is available to test this call. There are 20 residues in the CDR3. Germline-derived CDR1 and CDR2 are PRHDT and FYEKMQ (reference sequence). This CDR3 is CASSKSRRTSGRSSYNEQFF.

This clonotype counts as medium-sized by frequency. The chain recombines TRBV5-4 with TRBJ1-2; the TCRdb call, TRBD1, lacks DNA for checking. Germline V gene lookup returns CDR1 SGHNT and CDR2 YYREEE (reference sequence). This CDR3 region has 14 residues. The CDR3 sequence is CASSLRTGYVGYTF. Variable domain in full (rest from reference TRBV5-4 and TRBJ1-2): ETGVTQSPTHLIKTRGQQVTLRCSSQSGHNTVSWYQQALGQGPQFIFQYYREEENGRGNFPPRFSGLQFPNYSSELNVNALELDDSALYLCASSLRTGYVGYTFGSGTRLTVV.

The chain joins TRBV20-1 to TRBJ2-6. The CDR3 covers 15 residues. Per the germline V gene, CDR1 is DFQATT and CDR2 is SNEGSKA (reference sequence). This CDR3 is CSARLTSSGANVLTF.

In terms of frequency, this clonotype is medium-sized. V gene TRBV6-1 combines with J gene TRBJ2-2. The V gene's germline CDR1 is MNHNS and CDR2 SASEGT. The CDR3 length is 13 residues. The CDR3 loop is CASSEPVAGELFF.